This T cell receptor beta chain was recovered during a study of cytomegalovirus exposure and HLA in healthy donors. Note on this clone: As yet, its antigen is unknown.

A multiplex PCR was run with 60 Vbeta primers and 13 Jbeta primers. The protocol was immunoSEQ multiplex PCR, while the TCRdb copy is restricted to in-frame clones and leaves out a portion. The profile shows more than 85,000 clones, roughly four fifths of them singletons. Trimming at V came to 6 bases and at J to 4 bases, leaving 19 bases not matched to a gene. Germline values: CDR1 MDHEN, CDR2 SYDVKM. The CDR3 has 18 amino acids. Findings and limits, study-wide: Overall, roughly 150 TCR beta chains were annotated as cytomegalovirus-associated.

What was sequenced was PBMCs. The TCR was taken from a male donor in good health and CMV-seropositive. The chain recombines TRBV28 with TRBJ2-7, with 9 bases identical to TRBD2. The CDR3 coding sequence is TGTGCCAGCAGACGGGGACCGAGAGCGGGAGGAAGGAATTACGAGCAGTACTTC. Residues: CASRRGPRAGGRNYEQYF.